This entry features one T cell receptor beta chain sequence. No antigen is known for it. Repertoires were generated with immunoSEQ multiplex PCR, while TCRdb's copy carries only in-frame clones and drops some. The table shows under 110,000 clones, with roughly 87% occurring only once. Collection occurred without any documented infections or immune events in donors. This sample is part of a study of identifying expanded T cells in peripheral blood. Germline trimming cut 6 bases from V and 6 bases from J; bases unmatched to any gene: 5. The germline CDR1 and CDR2 sequences are MDHEN and SYDVKM. CDR3 length: 13 amino acids. Study observations and caveats: Clone count variance between roughly 2-week samples rose with total template count. Differentially abundant clones: 0.95 to 1.5 between replicates, approximately 15 at approximately 14 days, 19 to 20 at four.

The chain carries TRBV28 and TRBJ2-7, with 10 bases aligning to TRBD1. The TCR was taken from a person aged 18 to 69 in good health. The specimen was blood. CDR3 DNA sequence: TGTGCCAGCAGCCGAAGGACAGGGGGCGAGCAGTACTTC. Amino acid sequence: CASSRRTGGEQYF. The complete variable domain, with remaining parts taken from reference TRBV28 and TRBJ2-7, reads DVKVTQSSRYLVKRTGEKVFLECVQDMDHENMFWYRQDPGLGLRLIYFSYDVKMKEKGDIPEGYSVSREKKERFSLILESASTNQTSMYLCASSRRTGGEQYFGPGTRLTVT.